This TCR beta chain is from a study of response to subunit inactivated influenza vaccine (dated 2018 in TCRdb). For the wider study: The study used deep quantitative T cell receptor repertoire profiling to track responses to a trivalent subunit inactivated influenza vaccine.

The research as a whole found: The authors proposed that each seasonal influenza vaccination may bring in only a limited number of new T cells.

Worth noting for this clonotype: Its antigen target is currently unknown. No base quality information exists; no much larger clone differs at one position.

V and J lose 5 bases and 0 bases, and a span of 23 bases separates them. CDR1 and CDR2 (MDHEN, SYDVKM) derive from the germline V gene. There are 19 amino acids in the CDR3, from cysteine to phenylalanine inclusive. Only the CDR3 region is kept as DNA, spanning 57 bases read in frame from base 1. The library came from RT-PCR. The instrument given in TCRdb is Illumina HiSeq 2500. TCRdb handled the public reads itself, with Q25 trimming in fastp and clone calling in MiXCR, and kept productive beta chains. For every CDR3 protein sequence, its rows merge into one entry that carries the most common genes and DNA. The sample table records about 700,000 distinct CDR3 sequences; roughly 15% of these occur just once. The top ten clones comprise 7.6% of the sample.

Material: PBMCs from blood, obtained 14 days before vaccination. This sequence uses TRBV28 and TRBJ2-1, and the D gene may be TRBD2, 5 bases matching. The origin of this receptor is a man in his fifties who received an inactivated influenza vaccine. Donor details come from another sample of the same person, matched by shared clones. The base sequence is TGTGCCAGCAGTGGTTCGCGTTGGATCAGCGGTTACTCCTACAATGAGCAGTTCTTC. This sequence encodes CASSGSRWISGYSYNEQFF.